Listed below are T cell receptor beta chains from one sample, sequenced in a study of molecular identifiers for immune sequencing clone quantification. Each CDR3 protein gets one entry after TCRdb re-called the PCR reads with MiXCR. The sample holds under 15,000 distinct CDR3 sequences, approximately 20% seen once. Sequenced material: naive CD8+ T cells from blood, with Jurkat cell RNA spiked in. The receptors here all came from a human donor in good health. Some libraries in this study had Jurkat cell RNA spiked in. Each CDR3 is given with its conserved first and last residue. Fields, in order: J gene, D gene, clone size, V gene, CDR3 DNA, CDR3 protein. The D gene is left open where the match is weak. Clone size is given for some rows only: seen once, a few or many times, or a class if the clone is expanded.

>TRBJ2-5|TRBD2|medium-sized|TRBV10-3
TGTGCCATCAGTGAGTCCGGAGCGGGAGGGCCCGTTCGAGAGACCCAGTACTTC
CAISESGAGGPVRETQYF
>TRBJ2-7|TRBD1|medium-sized|TRBV27
TGTGCCAGCAGTCCCAGCACAGGGGGCATCACGTACGAGCAGTACTTC
CASSPSTGGITYEQYF
>TRBJ2-1|.|.|TRBV4-1
TGCGCCAGCAGCCAAGATCCGTACGGGAGCAACAATGAGCAGTTCTTC
CASSQDPYGSNNEQFF
>TRBJ2-1|TRBD2|.|TRBV3-1
TGTGCCAGCAGCCAAGAGGGACTAGCGGGACCTCGAAAAGATTACAATGAGCAGTTCTTC
CASSQEGLAGPRKDYNEQFF
>TRBJ2-7|.|medium-sized|TRBV6-6
TGTGCCAGCAGTTACTCGATTTCGGGTGGGGCCTACGAGCAGTACTTC
CASSYSISGGAYEQYF
>TRBJ2-7|TRBD2|medium-sized|TRBV7-2
TGTGCCAGCAGCTTTGGACTAGCGGGAGGCTACGAGCAGTACTTC
CASSFGLAGGYEQYF
>TRBJ2-7|.|medium-sized|TRBV7-8
TGTGCCAGCAGCCATCATAGCGCCACCTACGAGCAGTACTTC
CASSHHSATYEQYF
>TRBJ1-6|TRBD1|many|TRBV12-3/TRBV12-4
TGTGCCAGCAGTCCAATCGTATTTAGGGGACAGCATAATTCACCCCTCCACTTT
CASSPIVFRGQHNSPLHF
>TRBJ1-1|TRBD1|medium-sized|TRBV29-1
TGCAGCGTTGACAGGGGGGACACTGAAGCTTTCTTT
CSVDRGDTEAFF
>TRBJ2-7|TRBD1|many|TRBV4-2
TGTGCCAGCAGCCAAAATTATGGACAGGGGGCGTCGTACTTC
CASSQNYGQGASYF
>TRBJ2-1|TRBD2|.|TRBV6-6
TGTGCCAGCAGTAACCCCTTCCGGGAGGGCTACAATGAGCAGTTCTTC
CASSNPFREGYNEQFF
>TRBJ2-1|TRBD2|many|TRBV11-3
TGTGCCAGCAGCTTGGGCGGGAGCGGTGAGCAGTTCTTC
CASSLGGSGEQFF
>TRBJ2-5|TRBD2|many|TRBV11-3
TGTGCCAGCAGCTCCGGACTAGCGGGAGGGCCCCAAGAGACCCAGTACTTC
CASSSGLAGGPQETQYF
>TRBJ2-7|TRBD2|few|TRBV4-1
TGCGCCAGCAGCCAAGAGGCGGGAGGGCGGGGCGAGCAGTACTTC
CASSQEAGGRGEQYF
>TRBJ2-1|.|.|TRBV27
TGTGCCAGCAGTTTAAGCCCAGTAAATGAGCAGTTCTTC
CASSLSPVNEQFF
>TRBJ1-5|.|.|TRBV19
TGTGCCAGTAGTAGATCAGGTTGGGAAGGAATTCACACAGGTACGCAGCATTTT
CASSRSGWEGIHTGTQHF
>TRBJ1-1|TRBD1|few|TRBV27
TGTGCCAGCAGTCCCCTGACAGGGTCGGCTTTCTTT
CASSPLTGSAFF
>TRBJ1-1|.|many|TRBV19
TGTGCCAGCGAATACCATGTGGGGGCTGAAGCTTTCTTT
CASEYHVGAEAFF